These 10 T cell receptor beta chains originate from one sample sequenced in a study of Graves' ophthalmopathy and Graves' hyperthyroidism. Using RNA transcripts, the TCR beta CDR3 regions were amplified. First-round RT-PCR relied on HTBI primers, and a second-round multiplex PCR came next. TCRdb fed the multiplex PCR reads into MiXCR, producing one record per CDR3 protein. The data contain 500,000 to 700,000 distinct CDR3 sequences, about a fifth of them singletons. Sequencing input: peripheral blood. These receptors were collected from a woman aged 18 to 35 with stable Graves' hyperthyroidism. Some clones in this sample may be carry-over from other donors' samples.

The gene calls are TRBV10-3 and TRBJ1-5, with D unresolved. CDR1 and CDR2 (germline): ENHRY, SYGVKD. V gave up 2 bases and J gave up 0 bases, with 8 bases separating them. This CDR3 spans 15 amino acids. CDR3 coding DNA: TGTGCCATCAGTGAGGGGTCTCATAGCAATCAGCCCCAGCATTTT. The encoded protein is CAISEGSHSNQPQHF.

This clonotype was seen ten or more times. In DNA, the CDR3 is TGTGCCACCAGTGATTTGGAGGACGGAAACTATGGCTACACCTTC. It encodes CATSDLEDGNYGYTF. The chain recombines TRBV24-1 with TRBJ1-2; unclear D gene. V lost 0 bases and J lost 2, with 9 bases in between. Germline CDR1 reads KGHDR; CDR2 reads SFDVKD. CDR3 length equals 15 residues.

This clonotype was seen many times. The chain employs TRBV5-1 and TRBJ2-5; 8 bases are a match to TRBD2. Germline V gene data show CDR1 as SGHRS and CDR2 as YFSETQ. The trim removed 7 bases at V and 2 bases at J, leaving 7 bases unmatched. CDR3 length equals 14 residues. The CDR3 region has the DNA TGCGCCAGCCACGAGCGGGGGACACAAGAGACCCAGTACTTC. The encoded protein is CASHERGTQETQYF.

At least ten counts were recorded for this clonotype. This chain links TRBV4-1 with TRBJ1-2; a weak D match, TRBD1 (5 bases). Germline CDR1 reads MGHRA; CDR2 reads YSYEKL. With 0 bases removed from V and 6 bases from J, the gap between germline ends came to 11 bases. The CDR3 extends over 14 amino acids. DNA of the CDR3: TGCGCCAGCAGCCAAGACCGCCAGGGACATGGCTACACCTTC. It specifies CASSQDRQGHGYTF.

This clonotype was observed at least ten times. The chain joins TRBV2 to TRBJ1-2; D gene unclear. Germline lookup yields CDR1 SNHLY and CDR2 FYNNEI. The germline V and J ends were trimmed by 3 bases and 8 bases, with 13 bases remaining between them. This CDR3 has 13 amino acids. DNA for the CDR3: TGTGCCAGCAGTGAGGCAGGTTTTGGCGGCTACACCTTC. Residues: CASSEAGFGGYTF.

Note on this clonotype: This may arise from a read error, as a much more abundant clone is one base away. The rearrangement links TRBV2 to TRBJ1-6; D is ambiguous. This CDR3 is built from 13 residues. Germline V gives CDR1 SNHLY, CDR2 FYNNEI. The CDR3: CASSGNGDSHLHF. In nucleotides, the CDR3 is TGTGCCAGCAGTGGGAACGGCGACTCACACCTCCACTTT.

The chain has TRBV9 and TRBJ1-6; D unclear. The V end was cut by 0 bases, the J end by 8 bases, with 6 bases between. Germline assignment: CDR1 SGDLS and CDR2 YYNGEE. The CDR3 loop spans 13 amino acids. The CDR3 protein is CASSVAVDSPLHF. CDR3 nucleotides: TGTGCCAGCAGCGTAGCGGTCGATTCACCCCTCCACTTT.

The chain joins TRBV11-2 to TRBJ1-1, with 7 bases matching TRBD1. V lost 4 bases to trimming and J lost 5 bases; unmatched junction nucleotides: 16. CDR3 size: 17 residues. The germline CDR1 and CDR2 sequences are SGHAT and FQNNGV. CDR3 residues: CASSSSRQGRTQTEAFF. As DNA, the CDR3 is TGTGCCAGCAGCTCCTCGCGACAGGGTAGGACGCAAACTGAAGCTTTCTTT.

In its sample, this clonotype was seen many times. CDR3 bases: TGTGCCAGCAGACAAAAAGGGGCACCCCTTGAAGCTTTCTTT. Residues: CASRQKGAPLEAFF. This chain uses TRBV6-1 with TRBJ1-1, with D tentatively TRBD1 (5 bases). Trimming stripped 6 bases from V and 7 bases from J, with 18 bases between. Germline CDR1 and CDR2: MNHNS and SASEGT. This CDR3 has 14 residues.

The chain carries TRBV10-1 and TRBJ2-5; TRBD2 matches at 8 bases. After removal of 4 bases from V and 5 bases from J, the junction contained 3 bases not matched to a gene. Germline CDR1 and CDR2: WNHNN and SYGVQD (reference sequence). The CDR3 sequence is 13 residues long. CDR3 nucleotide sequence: TGCGCCAGCAGTGCGGGGGGGCACGAGACCCAGTACTTC. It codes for CASSAGGHETQYF.